This T cell receptor beta chain was sequenced for a study of OX40 agonist ivuxolimab in advanced cancers. With respect to the entire study: The costimulatory receptor OX40 (CD134) was targeted by ivuxolimab, a fully human IgG2 agonistic monoclonal antibody. Intravenous ivuxolimab was administered to patients every 2 weeks at six dose levels: 0.01, 0.1, 0.3, 1.5, 3 and 10 mg/kg. Of the 50 to 55 dose-escalation patients, hepatocellular carcinoma was present in roughly 19, melanoma in around 15, renal cell carcinoma in 9 and head and neck cancer in 9. The dose-escalation cohort was approximately 83% male with a mean age of approximately 60 years, ranging from roughly 20 to 80. Patients were allowed to have had prior anti-PD-1, anti-PD-L1 or anti-CTLA-4 therapy, and approximately 40% of the dose-escalation patients had been treated with checkpoint inhibitors. Three dose-escalation patients achieved partial responses, one with hepatocellular carcinoma and two with cutaneous melanoma. The point of sequencing TCRbeta in the periphery was to test whether ivuxolimab changed TCR sequence diversity and drove clonal T-cell expansion. The paper describes the monotherapy dose-escalation part (N of about 52 patients) of the phase I trial of ivuxolimab. What the authors observed across the whole study: On average, CD8+ T cells showed more expanded clones than CD4+ T cells after ivuxolimab. Low levels of normalized T-cell clonal expansion were also seen in some patients who did not respond. The antigen specificity of the peripheral T cells that underwent clonal expansion was not determined. In partial responders in the 0.1-3.0 mg/kg groups, normalized peripheral clonal expansion was found to be among the lowest, especially among CD8+ T cells. At doses of 0.1 to 3.0 mg/kg, clonal expansion of both CD4+ and CD8+ T cells in blood was seen between baseline and week 6.

Genomic DNA was extracted from sorted cells for sequencing of the TCRbeta CDR3 region. The immunoSEQ Assay was used for sequencing of TCRbeta CDR3 regions. TCRdb took over this immuneACCESS table, retaining in-frame rearrangements with V and J assigned. Such tables are incomplete; in checked studies, under half of the missing clones stem from an unresolved V gene, and the remainder is unexplained. The sample records approximately 80,000 clones, roughly nine tenths of which are singletons. The top ten constitute 0.19% of the sample. A remark on this clone: Its recognized antigen is unknown. No much larger clonotype is one base removed from it; base qualities were not supplied.

Patients with a history of autoimmune disease or receiving systemic immunosuppression were excluded from the trial. In every dose cohort, peripheral blood was drawn for TCR sequencing at baseline, cycle 4 day 1, and cycle 7 day 1. The samples were taken from a phase I, first-in-human, multicenter, open-label dose-escalation trial of ivuxolimab. Adults with locally advanced or metastatic melanoma, renal cell carcinoma, hepatocellular carcinoma or head and neck squamous cell carcinoma were enrolled in the trial. Before TCR sequencing, CD4+ T cells and CD8+ T cells from peripheral blood were sorted into separate populations. The germline V gene (reference sequence) provides CDR1 SGHNT and CDR2 YYREEE. The CDR3 spans 17 residues, from the cysteine through the phenylalanine. Kept here is only the CDR3 DNA, which spans 51 bases and is read in frame from base 1. The trim is 4 bases for V and 3 bases for J, with a gap of 22 bases between the germline ends.

This material consisted of CD4+ or CD8+ T cells sorted from blood, taken in a trial of the OX40 agonist ivuxolimab. This chain joins TRBV5-4 to TRBJ1-1; the D gene lacks a confident call. The sequence derives from an adult with an advanced solid tumor such as melanoma, head and neck, liver or kidney cancer. The CDR3 reads as follows: CASSRDGYRGTDTEAFF. The DNA reads as follows: TGTGCCAGCAGCCGGGATGGTTATCGGGGAACGGACACTGAAGCTTTCTTT.